One and the same sample provided the 24 T cell receptor beta chains below, sequenced in a study of blood T cells in healthy people across ages. Primed by a sample-barcoded 5' primer and a J-beta primer mix, a second PCR proceeded for 7 to 11 cycles. TCRdb re-analysed the 5' RACE reads in MiXCR, keeping a single row per CDR3 protein. The sample contains over 750,000 distinct CDR3 sequences, around 25% of which appear only once. Separately, the same data were catalogued under a study of T cells of mothers and their children.

Sequencing input: blood. The receptor set was obtained from a boy between 5 and 17 years old in good health.

Note on this clonotype: This sequence may be a read error, since a much larger clone differs from it by one base. The rearrangement links TRBV6-6 to TRBJ1-2; D is possibly TRBD1 (6 bases). Germline V gene lookup returns CDR1 MNHNY and CDR2 SVGAGI (reference sequence). CDR3 length equals 12 residues. This chain's CDR3 is CASRQYRDGYIF. CDR3 coding DNA: TGTGCCAGCAGGCAGTACAGGGATGGCTACATCTTC.

The V gene is TRBV20-1, the J gene TRBJ2-5; 8 nucleotides line up with TRBD1. The CDR3 totals 14 residues. V was clipped by 2 bases and J by 5 bases; unmatched bases: 7. The germline V gene encodes CDR1 DFQATT and CDR2 SNEGSKA (reference sequence). The DNA of the CDR3 is TGCAGTGCTAGACAACAGGGGGGTTGGGAGACCCAGTACTTC. This codes for CSARQQGGWETQYF.

This sequence joins TRBV19 and TRBJ2-6; D perhaps matches TRBD1 (6 bases). CDR1 is LNHDA, CDR2 SQIVND, per germline (reference sequence). Trimming left V 4 bases short and J 2 bases short, with 12 bases between. This CDR3 has 16 residues. The CDR3 sequence: CASSTTGLTGANVLTF. CDR3 sequence (DNA): TGTGCCAGTAGTACCACAGGGCTCACTGGGGCCAACGTCCTGACTTTC.

The CDR3 loop is CATSSPGTGYGEQYF. In DNA form, the CDR3 reads TGTGCCACCAGCAGTCCCGGGACAGGGTACGGCGAGCAGTACTTC. The J gene is TRBJ2-7, the V gene TRBV15, with 9 bases that match TRBD1. The CDR3 has 15 amino acids. Germline V CDR1 and CDR2: LNHNV, YYDKDF (reference sequence). Trimming took 3 bases from V and 6 from J; bases not matched to a gene: 9.

This clonotype was seen more than once but under ten times. This rearrangement joins TRBV12-3 or TRBV12-4 to TRBJ2-1; D is uncertain. The V gene lost 3 bases and the J gene lost 3 bases, with 12 bases spanning the gap. The CDR3 sequence is 15 residues long. CDR3 loop: CASSFLGIGYNEQFF. CDR3 coding DNA: TGTGCCAGCAGTTTTCTTGGGATAGGCTACAATGAGCAGTTCTTC.

The CDR3 sequence is CASSSGHRAHEQYF. The CDR3 nucleotides are TGTGCCAGTAGTTCGGGACACCGAGCCCACGAGCAGTACTTC. V usage is TRBV19 and J usage is TRBJ2-7, with D tentatively TRBD1 (6 bases). The V end lost 5 bases, the J end lost 5 bases, and 16 bases lay between the germline ends. The CDR3 loop spans 14 amino acids. The V gene's germline CDR1 is LNHDA and CDR2 SQIVND (reference sequence).

This clonotype was detected a few times. The gene calls are TRBV21-1 and TRBJ2-7; TRBD1 is taken as the D call from the table, unchecked against the DNA. TRBV21-1 is listed as a pseudogene. The length of the CDR3 is 17 residues. For the CDR3, the DNA is TGTGCCAGCAGAACCGGGACAGGGAAGACGGGATCTCACGAGCAGTACTTC. Translated, it gives CASRTGTGKTGSHEQYF.

J is TRBJ2-1 and V is TRBV3-1, with D possibly being TRBD1 or TRBD2 (6 bases each). The CDR3 consists of 16 residues. Germline V gene data show CDR1 as LGHDT and CDR2 as YNNKEL (reference sequence). V shed 1 base and J shed 3 bases, with 13 bases lying between them. DNA of the CDR3: TGTGCCAGCAGCCAAGTGGGGCGGGGACACTACAATGAGCAGTTCTTC. It translates to CASSQVGRGHYNEQFF.

The CDR3: CASSLGDRDNNEQFF. The CDR3 nucleotides read TGTGCCAGCAGTTTAGGGGACAGGGATAACAATGAGCAGTTCTTC. The chain uses TRBV12-3 or TRBV12-4 and TRBJ2-1; 9 bases line up with TRBD1. The V gene end was trimmed by 1 base and the J gene end by 5 bases; junction bases not matched to a gene: 3. The CDR3 contains 15 residues.

The chain employs TRBV4-3 and TRBJ1-6, with D possibly matching TRBD1 (6 bases). CDR1 is LGHNA and CDR2 is YSLEER in the germline V gene. The length of the CDR3 is 16 residues. Trimming took off 0 bases at V and 7 bases at J, with 13 bases between the two ends. For the CDR3, the DNA is TGCGCCAGCAGCCAAGATTTGGGGGGCCAAAATTCACCCCTCCACTTT. Translated: CASSQDLGGQNSPLHF.

J is TRBJ2-1 and V is TRBV7-9; 9 nucleotides align to TRBD2. Germline trimming cut 5 bases from V and 6 bases from J; bases unmatched to any gene: 11. There are 16 residues in the CDR3. The germline gives CDR1 SEHNR, CDR2 FQNEAQ (reference sequence). CDR3 bases: TGTGCCAGCAGCCCCCGGTTGGTAGCGGGGGTCAATGAGCAGTTCTTC. It yields the protein CASSPRLVAGVNEQFF.

The J gene is TRBJ2-5, the V gene TRBV29-1; a weak D match, TRBD2 (6 bases). V dropped 1 base and J dropped 4 bases, with 16 bases sitting between them. CDR3 size: 15 residues. Germline CDR1 reads SQVTM; CDR2 reads ANQGSEA. CDR3 sequence reads: CSVEGGSGVRETQYF. Here the CDR3 DNA reads TGCAGCGTTGAAGGGGGATCGGGGGTTCGAGAGACCCAGTACTTC.

The chain joins TRBV28 to TRBJ2-5; the match to TRBD1 covers 7 bases. The CDR3 runs 19 residues. Per the germline V gene, CDR1 is MDHEN and CDR2 is SYDVKM. V shed 5 bases, J shed 7 bases, and the junction held 25 bases outside the gene matches. The CDR3 region is CASSGTTGTVERSRGTQYF. In DNA, the CDR3 is TGTGCCAGCAGTGGAACCACCGGGACAGTAGAGAGATCGCGCGGGACCCAGTACTTC.

A few counts support this clonotype. The chain joins TRBV15 to TRBJ1-5; maybe TRBD1 (6 bases). The CDR3 has 15 residues. The germline V gene has CDR1 LNHNV and CDR2 YYDKDF (reference sequence). V was clipped by 7 bases and J by 0 bases, with 13 bases between them. As DNA, the CDR3 is TGTGCCACCAACGCCGGGACAACTAGCAATCAGCCCCAGCATTTT. It yields the protein CATNAGTTSNQPQHF.

The chain employs TRBV9 and TRBJ2-6; D gene unclear. The ends were cut back, 1 base at V and 2 bases at J, with 16 bases in the middle. The CDR3 is 18 residues long. CDR1 and CDR2 (germline): SGDLS, YYNGEE. The CDR3 region is CASSVRATRSAGANVLTF. In nucleotides, the CDR3 is TGTGCCAGCAGCGTAAGGGCGACAAGGTCGGCTGGGGCCAACGTCCTGACTTTC.

V usage is TRBV6-5 and J usage is TRBJ2-5; no definite D call. The DNA end is a closer match to TRBJ2-7, so the J assignment may be wrong. The CDR3 runs 12 residues. The V gene's germline CDR1 is MNHEY and CDR2 SVGAGI. CDR3 DNA: TGTGCCAGCGGTCAGGCCTTCTACGAGCAGTACTTC. Translation: CASGQAFYEQYF.

This chain links TRBV28 with TRBJ2-4, with 9 nucleotides matching TRBD2. V dropped 6 bases and J dropped 12; count of bases not matched to a gene: 9. The CDR3 consists of 13 residues. Germline lookup yields CDR1 MDHEN and CDR2 SYDVKM. The CDR3 DNA sequence: TGTGCCAGCAGCGCGGGGGGGGCCCGGACTCAGTACTTC. Its translation is CASSAGGARTQYF.

This clonotype has a handful of counts. The junction departs from the called germline gene at one end, perhaps through a read error. The chain recombines TRBV4-1 with TRBJ2-5, with D tentatively TRBD1 (5 bases). Germline-derived CDR1 and CDR2 are MGHRA and YSYEKL. This CDR3 spans 16 amino acids. CDR3 region: CTSSQDSEGVGETQYF. The CDR3 nucleotides read TGCACCAGCAGCCAAGATAGTGAAGGGGTCGGAGAGACCCAGTACTTC.

In its sample, this clonotype was seen once. The chain couples TRBV29-1 to TRBJ2-3, with D tentatively TRBD1 or TRBD2 (5 bases each). V lost 7 bases, J lost 0 bases, and 17 bases lay in between. CDR3 length: 15 residues. From germline, CDR1 is SQVTM and CDR2 ANQGSEA. The CDR3 sequence: CSARGTAASTDTQYF. CDR3 coding DNA: TGCAGCGCCCGAGGGACCGCTGCTAGCACAGATACGCAGTATTTT.

This clonotype was recorded a few times. The V call is TRBV10-3, the J call TRBJ2-3; D may be TRBD1 or TRBD2 (5 bases each). The germline V and J ends were trimmed by 0 bases and 5 bases, with 12 bases remaining between them. The V gene's germline CDR1 is ENHRY and CDR2 SYGVKD. The CDR3 runs 15 residues. The CDR3 sequence: CAISESGLAGDTQYF. CDR3 bases: TGTGCCATCAGTGAGTCGGGGCTAGCTGGAGATACGCAGTATTTT.

This clonotype was counted only a few times. The V gene is TRBV12-3 or TRBV12-4, the J gene TRBJ2-5, with a possible D match to TRBD2 (5 bases). V was pared by 3 bases and J by 1 base, with 9 bases between. There are 14 residues in the CDR3. In DNA form, the CDR3 reads TGTGCCAGCAGTTTGCAAGCGGCCCAAGAGACCCAGTACTTC. Translation: CASSLQAAQETQYF.

This clonotype was picked up a small number of times. The V call is TRBV7-2, the J call TRBJ1-2, with a weak D call TRBD1 (5 bases). This CDR3 is built from 15 residues. From germline, CDR1 is SGHTA and CDR2 FQGNSA. V was cut by 5 bases and J by 6 bases, with 19 bases left in between. CDR3 sequence: CASSHSPAGANGYTF. The CDR3, as DNA: TGTGCCAGCAGCCACTCACCTGCTGGGGCAAATGGCTACACCTTC.

This clonotype was seen a few times. This chain joins TRBV4-2 and TRBJ2-5; no firm D call. Trimming took off 0 bases at V and 1 base at J, with 9 bases between the two ends. Germline V lookup: CDR1 LGHNA, CDR2 YNFKEQ. This CDR3 spans 15 amino acids. The CDR3 bases are TGTGCCAGCAGCCAAGACGCTCAATCCCAAGAGACCCAGTACTTC. Encoded protein: CASSQDAQSQETQYF.

The V call is TRBV6-6, the J call TRBJ2-7, with D maybe TRBD1 (5 bases). Germline CDR1 MNHNY, CDR2 SVGAGI (reference sequence). V gave up 2 bases and J gave up 1 base, with 9 bases separating them. The CDR3 sequence is 14 residues long. The CDR3 loop reads CASSYTDTSYEQYF. The CDR3 DNA reads as TGTGCCAGCAGTTACACGGACACGTCCTACGAGCAGTACTTC.